These 28 T cell receptor beta chains were sequenced from one sample in a study of T cell repertoires in cytomegalovirus infection. TCRdb used MiXCR to reprocess the reads, holding one entry per CDR3 protein. The sample yields over 150,000 distinct CDR3 sequences, under 25% seen once. Sequenced material: PBMCs. The origin of the receptors is a human donor in good health (CMV status not recorded). Some clones in this sample may be carry-over from other donors' samples.

The chain is built from TRBV5-6 and TRBJ1-1; D is unresolved. The CDR3 is 14 residues long. Germline CDR1 SGHDT, CDR2 YYEEEE. V shed 2 bases and J shed 0 bases, with 8 bases lying between them. The CDR3 DNA reads as TGTGCCAGCAGCTTCGGCGCGGTGAACACTGAAGCTTTCTTT. It specifies CASSFGAVNTEAFF.

Turning to this clonotype: A read error may be the cause here, since a much bigger clone is one base away. The V and J genes are TRBV6-5 and TRBJ1-1, with TRBD1 matching 7 bases. The CDR3 covers 13 residues. The germline gives CDR1 MNHEY, CDR2 SVGAGI. CDR3 sequence reads: CASQGSVNTESFF. In DNA form, the CDR3 reads TGTGCCTCACAGGGGTCGGTAAACACTGAATCTTTCTTT.

The rearrangement uses TRBV12-3 or TRBV12-4 and TRBJ2-3, with 8 bases that match TRBD2. V gave up 4 bases and J gave up 2 bases; unmatched junction bases: 8. The CDR3 length is 16 residues. CDR3 bases: TGTGCCAGCAGTTCAAGTAGCGGGAAATACACAGATACGCAGTATTTT. It specifies CASSSSSGKYTDTQYF.

The chain couples TRBV19 to TRBJ2-1; D is possibly TRBD2 (6 bases). Per germline, CDR1 LNHDA and CDR2 SQIVND (reference sequence). V was shortened by 8 bases and J by 7 bases, with 12 bases between the two germline ends. The CDR3 runs 12 residues. The CDR3 DNA is TGTGCCAGTGGTCGGCGGGGTAATGAGCAGTTCTTC. Its translation: CASGRRGNEQFF. Filled out from reference TRBV19 and TRBJ2-1, the complete variable domain reads DGGITQSPKYLFRKEGQNVTLSCEQNLNHDAMYWYRQDPGQGLRLIYYSQIVNDFQKGDIAEGYSVSREKKESFPLTVTSAQKNPTAFYLCASGRRGNEQFFGPGTRLTVL.

This clonotype has only a few counts. The rearrangement links TRBV5-1 to TRBJ2-1; tentatively, D is TRBD1 (6 bases). This CDR3 is built from 15 residues. V lost 4 bases, J lost 6 bases, and 17 bases lay in between. The germline V gene has CDR1 SGHRS and CDR2 YFSETQ. In DNA, the CDR3 is TGCGCCAGCAGCCCCCAGGGACAATTAGCCAATGAGCAGTTCTTC. Its protein is CASSPQGQLANEQFF.

The J gene is TRBJ2-7, the V gene TRBV28; D is possibly TRBD2 (7 bases). Germline V gives CDR1 MDHEN, CDR2 SYDVKM. The CDR3 length is 16 residues. V was pared by 5 bases and J by 2 bases, with 19 bases between. For the CDR3, the DNA is TGTGCCAGCAGTCCTTCCCCGAGGGGGGGCACCTACGAGCAGTACTTC. This gives the protein CASSPSPRGGTYEQYF.

This chain uses TRBV5-1 with TRBJ2-7, with no clear D. The germline CDR1 and CDR2 sequences are SGHRS and YFSETQ. V lost 4 bases and J 6 bases, leaving 8 bases between the germline ends. The CDR3 is 11 residues long. The CDR3 DNA is TGCGCCAGCAGCGGCGGCAGCGAGCAGTACTTC. Protein: CASSGGSEQYF.

V gene TRBV7-8 combines with J gene TRBJ1-1; no clear D gene. Trimming cost V 5 bases and J 4 bases, with 11 bases left between them. The CDR3 length is 13 residues. Germline assignment: CDR1 SGHVS and CDR2 FQNEAQ. CDR3 in amino acids: CASSQILATEAFF. The DNA for the CDR3 is TGTGCCAGCAGCCAAATCCTGGCCACTGAAGCTTTCTTT.

The rearrangement uses TRBV6-2 or TRBV6-3 and TRBJ1-5; the D is unclear. The germline V gene encodes CDR1 MNHEY and CDR2 SVGEGT. Trimming took off 6 bases at V and 3 bases at J, with 12 bases between the two ends. This CDR3 has 14 residues. The CDR3 spells CASRRTGVNQPQHF. As DNA, the CDR3 is TGTGCCAGCAGACGGACTGGTGTCAATCAGCCCCAGCATTTT.

As concerns this clonotype: A much larger clone differs from this one at a single base, so this may be a read error. This rearrangement joins TRBV7-8 to TRBJ1-1, with D perhaps TRBD1 (5 bases). Germline loops: CDR1 SGHVS, CDR2 FQNEAQ. CDR3 size: 14 residues. The V and J ends lost 1 base and 7 bases respectively, with 13 bases between them. The CDR3: CASSLGRAPSEAFF. Here the CDR3 DNA reads TGTGCCAGCAGCTTAGGCAGGGCTCCCAGTGAAGCTTTCTTT.

J is TRBJ1-1 and V is TRBV6-1; tentative D call: TRBD1 (6 bases). The V end lost 2 bases, the J end lost 7 bases, and 14 bases lay between the germline ends. CDR1 and CDR2 from the germline V gene are MNHNS and SASEGT. The CDR3 runs to 14 residues. In DNA form, the CDR3 reads TGTGCCAGCAGTGAACTGGCCGGGGGCGGTGAAGCTTTCTTT. This encodes CASSELAGGGEAFF.

This clonotype was picked up a small number of times. The CDR3 coding sequence is TGTGCCAGCAGCCAAGATCTGGGGAGTAGCTACTACAATGAGCAGTTCTTC. This translates into CASSQDLGSSYYNEQFF. The chain employs TRBV14 and TRBJ2-1; D might be TRBD2 (5 bases). CDR1 is SGHDN, CDR2 FVKESK, per germline. V lost 0 bases to trimming and J lost 3 bases, with 15 bases between them. CDR3 size: 17 residues.

The gene calls are TRBV12-3 or TRBV12-4 and TRBJ1-5; possibly TRBD1 for D (6 bases). The CDR3 sequence is 13 residues long. Deletions cut 5 bases from V and 4 bases from J, with 9 bases between. CDR3 loop: CASSGGQNQPQHF. The CDR3 DNA is TGTGCCAGCAGTGGGGGACAAAATCAGCCCCAGCATTTT.

The gene calls are TRBV3-1 and TRBJ1-1; D gene ambiguous. The ends were cut back, 1 base at V and 0 bases at J, with 6 bases in the middle. Germline loops: CDR1 LGHDT, CDR2 YNNKEL (reference sequence). The CDR3 is 14 residues long. The DNA of the CDR3 is TGTGCCAGCAGCCAAGGGGTTATGAACACTGAAGCTTTCTTT. It specifies CASSQGVMNTEAFF.

This clonotype was seen repeatedly, ten times or more. The genes are TRBV7-3 and TRBJ2-1, with 8 bases matching TRBD1. V lost 2 bases to trimming and J lost 8 bases; unmatched junction nucleotides: 11. The CDR3 has 16 amino acids. Germline assignment: CDR1 SGHTA and CDR2 FQGTGA. DNA of the CDR3: TGTGCCAGCAGCTTACGCCCTGGGACAGGTAACCATGAGCAGTTCTTC. This translates into CASSLRPGTGNHEQFF.

This clonotype was recorded at least ten times. This chain connects TRBV7-2 to TRBJ2-3; 8 nucleotides line up with TRBD2. The V gene end was trimmed by 5 bases and the J gene end by 2 bases; junction bases not matched to a gene: 9. The CDR3 consists of 16 residues. Germline V CDR1 and CDR2: SGHTA, FQGNSA. CDR3 bases: TGTGCCAGCAGCCGGACTAGCAGCCTCCTCACAGATACGCAGTATTTT. It is translated as CASSRTSSLLTDTQYF.

The CDR3 region is CASYSSGGAKNIQYF. The CDR3 nucleotides are TGTGCCAGCTACTCTAGCGGAGGGGCCAAAAACATTCAGTACTTC. The chain employs TRBV12-3 or TRBV12-4 and TRBJ2-4; TRBD2 matches 7 bases. After removal of 8 bases from V and 1 base from J, the junction contained 8 bases not matched to a gene. The CDR3 is made up of 15 amino acids.

The chain combines TRBV19 with TRBJ2-3; TRBD2 matches at 10 bases. The germline CDR1 and CDR2 sequences are LNHDA and SQIVND (reference sequence). This CDR3 comprises 17 residues. The V segment lost 0 bases and the J segment 2 bases; nucleotides outside the gene matches: 5. The CDR3 spells CASSIEIAGGATDTQYF. DNA of the CDR3: TGTGCCAGTAGTATAGAAATAGCGGGAGGAGCCACAGATACGCAGTATTTT.

The CDR3 loop is CASSDGYRQTEAFF. As DNA, the CDR3 is TGCGCCAGCAGCGACGGTTACAGGCAAACTGAAGCTTTCTTT. J is TRBJ1-1 and V is TRBV5-1, with D possibly being TRBD1 (5 bases). The CDR3 has 14 amino acids. CDR1 SGHRS and CDR2 YFSETQ come from the germline V gene. Trimming removed 4 bases at V and 5 bases at J, with 15 bases between. Complete variable domain (other parts from reference TRBV5-1 and TRBJ1-1): KAGVTQTPRYLIKTRGQQVTLSCSPISGHRSVSWYQQTPGQGLQFLFEYFSETQRNKGNFPGRFSGRQFSNSRSEMNVSTLELGDSALYLCASSDGYRQTEAFFGQGTRLTVV.

This clonotype was seen ten or more times. The rearrangement joins TRBV7-2 to TRBJ1-2; no reliable D call. The germline gives CDR1 SGHTA, CDR2 FQGNSA. Trimming cost V 2 bases and J 3 bases, with 10 bases left between them. The CDR3 contains 14 residues. As DNA, the CDR3 is TGTGCCAGCAGCTTACAGTCAAGGGACTATGGCTACACCTTC. Amino acid sequence: CASSLQSRDYGYTF.

The chain employs TRBV3-1 and TRBJ2-7; tentatively, D is TRBD2 (5 bases). Germline loops: CDR1 LGHDT, CDR2 YNNKEL (reference sequence). V was clipped by 5 bases and J by 0 bases, with 11 bases between them. There are 14 residues in the CDR3. CDR3 DNA sequence: TGTGCCAGCAGCAGAGATGGACTCTCCTACGAGCAGTACTTC. Amino acid sequence: CASSRDGLSYEQYF.

The chain combines TRBV18 with TRBJ2-1, with unresolved D. The V end lost 3 bases, the J end lost 5 bases, and 23 bases lay between the germline ends. CDR3 size: 18 residues. CDR1 is KGHSH and CDR2 is LQKENI in the germline V gene. The CDR3 spells CASSPSTLWVVSHNEQFF. DNA of the CDR3: TGTGCCAGCTCACCCTCGACTTTGTGGGTAGTGAGTCACAATGAGCAGTTCTTC. Complete variable domain (other parts from reference TRBV18 and TRBJ2-1): NAGVMQNPRHLVRRRGQEARLRCSPMKGHSHVYWYRQLPEEGLKFMVYLQKENIIDESGMPKERFSAEFPKEGPSILRIQQVVRGDSAAYFCASSPSTLWVVSHNEQFFGPGTRLTVL.

This clonotype was observed a handful of times. The gene calls are TRBV5-5 and TRBJ2-3; 10 bases line up with TRBD1. This CDR3 region has 16 residues. CDR1 SGHKS and CDR2 YYEKEE come from the germline V gene (reference sequence). The V segment lost 4 bases and the J segment 3 bases; nucleotides outside the gene matches: 8. The CDR3 region is CASSAPDRGWTDTQYF. The CDR3 nucleotides read TGTGCCAGCAGCGCCCCGGACAGGGGGTGGACAGATACGCAGTATTTT.

On this clonotype itself: This may come from a read error, since a much larger clone is one base off. As the CDR3 is not closed by the conserved phenylalanine or tryptophan, this likely results from a read error. The chain uses TRBV12-3 or TRBV12-4 and TRBJ2-7, with a possible D match to TRBD2 (5 bases). CDR3 length equals 12 residues. V lost 6 bases to trimming and J lost 6 bases, with 12 bases between them. This CDR3 reads CASSITRSEQYL. Here the CDR3 DNA reads TGTGCCAGCAGCATCACTAGGTCCGAGCAGTACCTC.

This clonotype was seen repeatedly, ten times or more. The chain employs TRBV7-2 and TRBJ1-6; D unclear. Germline values: CDR1 SGHTA, CDR2 FQGNSA. The CDR3 runs 16 residues. The V gene lost 5 bases and the J gene lost 8 bases, with 19 bases spanning the gap. The CDR3 nucleotides read TGTGCCAGCAGCCCCTCGACGCTCCCCCCGCATTCACCCCTCCACTTT. It translates to CASSPSTLPPHSPLHF.

The chain links TRBV29-1 to TRBJ2-1, with 9 bases aligning to TRBD2. J gave up 3 bases and V 2 bases, and 2 bases lay outside the gene matches. Germline CDR1 reads SQVTM; CDR2 reads ANQGSEA. CDR3 length: 14 residues. The DNA of the CDR3 is TGCAGCGTTGAATGGCGGGGGGGCTACAATGAGCAGTTCTTC. Translation: CSVEWRGGYNEQFF.

The table lists this clonotype with a count of one. The genes are TRBV9 and TRBJ2-2; D is undetermined. The CDR3 is 15 amino acids. CDR1 and CDR2 from the germline V gene are SGDLS and YYNGEE. V was clipped by 0 bases and J by 4 bases, with 10 bases between them. CDR3 amino acids: CASSVGLKGTGELFF. DNA for the CDR3: TGTGCCAGCAGCGTAGGTCTAAAGGGCACCGGGGAGCTGTTTTTT.

The CDR3 loop reads CASSQAEGSGANVLTF. The CDR3 nucleotides are TGCGCCAGCAGCCAAGCCGAGGGTTCTGGGGCCAACGTCCTGACTTTC. V usage is TRBV4-3 and J usage is TRBJ2-6, with D perhaps TRBD2 (5 bases). Germline V gene sequence: CDR1 LGHNA, CDR2 YSLEER. Trimming took 1 base from V and 1 from J, leaving 8 bases between them. The CDR3 runs 16 residues.